Presented here are 14 T cell receptor beta chains from one specimen sequenced in a study of T cell responses to AZD1222 COVID-19 vaccine. Generated by immunoSEQ multiplex PCR, the TCRdb table keeps only in-frame clones and is missing some. The repertoire includes 130,000 to 150,000 clones, 90% of them detected once, and around 3.6% sits in the top ten. The starting material was peripheral blood, obtained on day 0 of AZD1222 vaccination. These receptors came from an adult in good health.

This rearrangement joins TRBV5-1 to TRBJ1-1; the D is unclear. The germline gives CDR1 SGHRS, CDR2 YFSETQ. Trimming removed 0 bases at V and 5 bases at J, with 8 bases between. The CDR3 consists of 13 residues. This chain's CDR3 is CASSLGTRTEAFF. CDR3 nucleotides: TGCGCCAGCAGCTTGGGCACCAGGACTGAAGCTTTCTTT.

This chain joins TRBV5-8 and TRBJ1-2; TRBD1 aligns across 9 bases. V shed 4 bases and J 4 bases; nucleotides not matched to a gene: 8. Germline CDR1 reads SGHTS; CDR2 reads YDEGEE. The CDR3 is 15 amino acids. CDR3 DNA sequence: TGTGCCAGCAGCCAAAGACAGGGGGGCGGCTATGGCTACACCTTC. The encoded protein is CASSQRQGGGYGYTF.

The chain combines TRBV5-6 with TRBJ2-3; tentative D call: TRBD2 (5 bases). Germline V gene sequence: CDR1 SGHDT, CDR2 YYEEEE. V dropped 7 bases and J dropped 5 bases, with 14 bases sitting between them. The CDR3 consists of 13 residues. The CDR3 sequence is CASELALEDTQYF. DNA of the CDR3: TGTGCCAGCGAGCTAGCCCTCGAAGATACGCAGTATTTT.

V gene TRBV4-2 combines with J gene TRBJ1-4, with D perhaps matching TRBD1 (5 bases). The germline V and J ends were trimmed by 0 bases and 7 bases, with 15 bases remaining between them. The CDR3 has 16 amino acids. Germline CDR1 reads LGHNA; CDR2 reads YNFKEQ. The CDR3 loop is CASSQEGGGGGEKLFF. DNA of the CDR3: TGTGCCAGCAGCCAAGAAGGTGGGGGGGGAGGTGAAAAACTGTTTTTT.

V is TRBV30 and J is TRBJ1-2; the D is unclear. The CDR3 has 12 amino acids. The ends were cut back, 4 bases at V and 8 bases at J, with 14 bases in the middle. From germline, CDR1 is GTSNPN and CDR2 SVGIG (reference sequence). The CDR3 spells CAWTGPGGGYTF. Here the CDR3 DNA reads TGTGCCTGGACCGGACCGGGAGGGGGCTACACCTTC. The full variable domain, completed using reference TRBV30 and TRBJ1-2, is SQTIHQWPATLVQPVGSPLSLECTVEGTSNPNLYWYRQAAGRGLQLLFYSVGIGQISSEVPQNLSASRPQDRQFILSSKKLLLSDSGFYLCAWTGPGGGYTFGSGTRLTVV.

This clone was observed a single time. The chain uses TRBV4-3 and TRBJ1-2; D not resolved. Trimming took 0 bases from V and 2 from J, leaving 13 bases between them. CDR3 length: 16 residues. The germline V gene encodes CDR1 LGHNA and CDR2 YSLEER. DNA of the CDR3: TGCGCCAGCAGCCAAGAGGTGGTAGGCAGGAACTATGGCTACACCTTC. It encodes CASSQEVVGRNYGYTF.

The chain combines TRBV29-1 with TRBJ2-6; D gene uncertain. V was trimmed by 6 bases and J by 0 bases, leaving 6 bases between them. CDR1 is SQVTM and CDR2 is ANQGSEA in the germline V gene. This CDR3 spans 13 amino acids. CDR3 protein: CSVESSGANVLTF. DNA of the CDR3: TGCAGCGTGGAGAGCTCTGGGGCCAACGTCCTGACTTTC.

V is TRBV11-1 and J is TRBJ2-2; 8 positions match TRBD2. From germline, CDR1 is SGHAT and CDR2 FQDESV (reference sequence). V lost 3 bases to trimming and J lost 5 bases; unmatched junction nucleotides: 8. The CDR3 consists of 16 residues. The CDR3 region has the DNA TGTGCCAGCAGCTTCCCCGGACTAGCTCGTACCGGGGAGCTGTTTTTT. Protein product: CASSFPGLARTGELFF.

The chain is built from TRBV7-8 and TRBJ1-1, with a weak D call TRBD1 (6 bases). Germline V CDR1 and CDR2: SGHVS, FQNEAQ. The CDR3 consists of 14 residues. Deletions cut 7 bases from V and 5 bases from J, with 17 bases between. CDR3 DNA: TGTGCCAGCACCCTGGAGAGGGGGATGACTGAAGCTTTCTTT. Translating gives CASTLERGMTEAFF.

The chain couples TRBV6-4 to TRBJ2-1, with a tentative D call TRBD2 (5 bases). The germline gives CDR1 MRHNA, CDR2 SNTAGT. Trimming removed 2 bases at V and 7 bases at J, with 18 bases between. This CDR3 region has 16 residues. This CDR3 reads CASSDRASNRGNEQFF. The CDR3 DNA reads TGTGCCAGCAGTGACAGGGCTAGCAACCGCGGTAATGAGCAGTTCTTC.

This clone was detected once. The V gene is TRBV19, the J gene TRBJ1-2; D call uncertain. Germline V gene data show CDR1 as LNHDA and CDR2 as SQIVND (reference sequence). This CDR3 region has 15 residues. V lost 7 bases to trimming and J lost 0 bases, with 15 bases between them. CDR3 in amino acids: CASTHPGTPNYGYTF. The CDR3 DNA reads as TGTGCCAGTACCCATCCCGGCACCCCTAACTATGGCTACACCTTC.

This chain links TRBV18 with TRBJ1-2; possibly TRBD1 for D (5 bases). The length of the CDR3 is 14 residues. V lost 2 bases and J lost 6, with 13 bases in between. Germline CDR1 is KGHSH and CDR2 is LQKENI. This CDR3 is CASSPVPRGDGYTF. In DNA, the CDR3 is TGTGCCAGCTCACCAGTGCCGAGGGGTGATGGCTACACCTTC.

The chain employs TRBV30 and TRBJ1-1; no reliable D call. The CDR3 is 13 residues long. CDR1 GTSNPN and CDR2 SVGIG come from the germline V gene (reference sequence). With 3 bases removed from V and 0 bases from J, the gap between germline ends came to 8 bases. The CDR3 loop is CAWRGLMNTEAFF. CDR3 nucleotide sequence: TGTGCCTGGAGAGGACTAATGAACACTGAAGCTTTCTTT.

This sequence joins TRBV4-2 and TRBJ2-3; D is tentatively TRBD1 or TRBD2 (5 bases each). Germline CDR1 LGHNA, CDR2 YNFKEQ. Trimming pared 1 base from V and 6 bases from J, leaving 14 bases between. This CDR3 is 15 amino acids long. The CDR3 DNA reads as TGTGCCAGCAGCCAAGGGGACCAAGGTGGGGATACGCAGTATTTT. This encodes CASSQGDQGGDTQYF.